This TCR beta chain was identified during a study of T cell changes during pregnancy in multiple sclerosis. Per germline, CDR1 SEHNR and CDR2 FQNEAQ (reference sequence). Trimming stripped 6 bases from V and 5 bases from J, with 13 bases between. There are 13 residues in the CDR3. Only in-frame clones appear in the TCRdb table, and some are missing; sequencing was by immunoSEQ multiplex PCR. The sample consists of some 74,000 clones, around 92% of them appearing once. The V call is TRBV7-9, the J call TRBJ1-2, with D tentatively TRBD1 (6 bases). This TCR derives from a female donor with multiple sclerosis, enrolled in a pregnancy study. This specimen consisted of peripheral blood, obtained before pregnancy. The CDR3 spells CASRATGPYGYTF. As DNA, the CDR3 is TGTGCCAGCAGGGCGACAGGACCTTATGGCTACACCTTC.